This is a list of T cell receptor beta chains from one sample in a study of neoadjuvant anti-PD-1 for oral cavity cancer. Repertoires were generated with immunoSEQ multiplex PCR, while TCRdb's copy carries only in-frame clones and drops some. The sample has roughly 14,000 clones; approximately 74% are singletons. Sequencing used PBMCs, obtained after nivolumab (anti-PD-1) treatment. The receptor source for this set is a person aged 35-80 years with oral cavity squamous cell carcinoma. The CDR3 runs from the conserved cysteine through the conserved F or W. D genes are given only for firm matches. Some rows mark clone size as missing; the rest say once, few, many or name a class of expanded clone.

j_gene: TRBJ1-2
d_gene: TRBD1
abundance: few
v_gene: TRBV6-5
len: 15
CDR3aa: CASSYSTGLGYGYTF
CDR3nt: TGTGCCAGCAGTTACTCGACAGGGCTGGGCTATGGCTACACCTTC

j_gene: TRBJ2-2
d_gene: NA
abundance: NA
v_gene: TRBV10-1
len: 13
CDR3aa: CASRASPTGELFF
CDR3nt: TGCGCCAGCAGAGCTTCTCCCACCGGGGAGCTGTTTTTT

j_gene: TRBJ2-5
d_gene: NA
abundance: NA
v_gene: TRBV11-2
len: 14
CDR3aa: CASSLVPGQETQYF
CDR3nt: TGTGCCAGCAGCTTAGTACCGGGGCAAGAGACCCAGTACTTC

j_gene: TRBJ2-3
d_gene: TRBD2
abundance: NA
v_gene: TRBV30
len: 14
CDR3aa: CAWSGLHYMDTQYF
CDR3nt: TGTGCCTGGTCGGGACTACATTACATGGATACGCAGTATTTT

j_gene: TRBJ2-5
d_gene: TRBD2
abundance: NA
v_gene: TRBV27
len: 15
CDR3aa: CASSWTSGIQETQYF
CDR3nt: TGTGCCAGCAGCTGGACTAGCGGGATCCAAGAGACCCAGTACTTC

j_gene: TRBJ1-5
d_gene: NA
abundance: NA
v_gene: TRBV19
len: 14
CDR3aa: CASSIWGAGQPQHF
CDR3nt: TGTGCCAGTAGTATCTGGGGCGCGGGGCAGCCCCAGCATTTT

j_gene: TRBJ1-1
d_gene: NA
abundance: NA
v_gene: TRBV7-9
len: 12
CDR3aa: CASSPGSLEAFF
CDR3nt: TGTGCCAGCAGCCCCGGTTCGTTGGAAGCTTTCTTT

j_gene: TRBJ2-1
d_gene: TRBD1
abundance: NA
v_gene: TRBV28
len: 14
CDR3aa: CASSSGTVYNEQFF
CDR3nt: TGTGCCAGCAGCTCCGGGACAGTCTACAATGAGCAGTTCTTC

j_gene: TRBJ2-7
d_gene: NA
abundance: NA
v_gene: TRBV15
len: 15
CDR3aa: CATSRKTGDWGEQYF
CDR3nt: TGTGCCACCAGCCGGAAGACGGGGGACTGGGGCGAGCAGTACTTC

j_gene: TRBJ1-1
d_gene: NA
abundance: NA
v_gene: TRBV28
len: 12
CDR3aa: CASSVLGTEAFF
CDR3nt: TGTGCCAGCAGTGTCCTAGGAACTGAAGCTTTCTTT

j_gene: TRBJ2-7
d_gene: NA
abundance: NA
v_gene: TRBV11-2
len: 12
CDR3aa: CASSLLDAEQYF
CDR3nt: TGTGCCAGCAGCTTACTGGACGCCGAGCAGTACTTC

j_gene: TRBJ1-2
d_gene: NA
abundance: NA
v_gene: TRBV28
len: 14
CDR3aa: CASSPQDRNYGYTF
CDR3nt: TGTGCCAGCAGTCCCCAGGACAGAAACTATGGCTACACCTTC

j_gene: TRBJ2-1
d_gene: NA
abundance: once
v_gene: TRBV7-9
len: 14
CDR3aa: CASSLGMRAPEQFF
CDR3nt: TGTGCCAGCAGCTTAGGGATGAGAGCGCCCGAGCAGTTCTTC

j_gene: TRBJ2-1
d_gene: TRBD2
abundance: NA
v_gene: TRBV5-4
len: 14
CDR3aa: CASSSGLAGGPRFF
CDR3nt: TGTGCCAGCAGCTCCGGACTAGCGGGGGGGCCGCGGTTCTTC

j_gene: TRBJ2-7
d_gene: NA
abundance: NA
v_gene: TRBV19
len: 13
CDR3aa: CASSSVYAYEQYF
CDR3nt: TGTGCCAGTAGTTCGGTCTACGCCTACGAGCAGTACTTC

j_gene: TRBJ2-7
d_gene: NA
abundance: NA
v_gene: TRBV6-6
len: 12
CDR3aa: CASKIGGHEQYF
CDR3nt: TGTGCCAGCAAGATAGGGGGACACGAGCAGTACTTC

j_gene: TRBJ1-2
d_gene: NA
abundance: NA
v_gene: TRBV7-9
len: 17
CDR3aa: CASSLGGAAAINYGYTF
CDR3nt: TGTGCCAGCAGCTTAGGAGGTGCGGCAGCGATTAACTATGGCTACACCTTC

j_gene: TRBJ1-3
d_gene: TRBD1
abundance: NA
v_gene: TRBV6-5
len: 15
CDR3aa: CAGEDRGASGNTIYF
CDR3nt: TGTGCCGGGGAAGACAGGGGGGCCTCTGGAAACACCATATATTTT

j_gene: TRBJ1-5
d_gene: TRBD1
abundance: few
v_gene: TRBV15
len: 17
CDR3aa: CATSRGTGKGQKLPQHF
CDR3nt: TGTGCCACCAGCAGGGGGACAGGGAAGGGGCAGAAGTTGCCCCAGCATTTT

j_gene: TRBJ1-5
d_gene: NA
abundance: NA
v_gene: TRBV6-5
len: 13
CDR3aa: CASSQESNQPQHF
CDR3nt: TGTGCCAGCAGTCAGGAGAGCAATCAGCCCCAGCATTTT

j_gene: TRBJ2-7
d_gene: TRBD1
abundance: NA
v_gene: TRBV28
len: 14
CDR3aa: CAMGAPGQGHEQYF
CDR3nt: TGTGCCATGGGGGCACCGGGACAGGGCCACGAGCAGTACTTC

j_gene: TRBJ2-7
d_gene: TRBD2
abundance: NA
v_gene: TRBV6-1
len: 15
CDR3aa: CASSELSSGIYEQYF
CDR3nt: TGTGCCAGCAGTGAACTGAGTAGCGGGATCTACGAGCAGTACTTC

j_gene: TRBJ2-1
d_gene: NA
abundance: NA
v_gene: TRBV5-1
len: 14
CDR3aa: CASSLEVVANEQFF
CDR3nt: TGCGCCAGCAGCTTGGAGGTTGTGGCCAATGAGCAGTTCTTC

j_gene: TRBJ2-4
d_gene: NA
abundance: few
v_gene: TRBV28
len: 14
CDR3aa: CASSLQGRSDIQYF
CDR3nt: TGTGCCAGCAGTCTCCAGGGTCGGTCGGACATTCAGTACTTC

j_gene: TRBJ1-5
d_gene: NA
abundance: NA
v_gene: TRBV7-9
len: 16
CDR3aa: CASSLVTGNSNQPQHF
CDR3nt: TGTGCCAGCAGCTTAGTAACGGGAAATAGCAATCAGCCCCAGCATTTT

j_gene: TRBJ2-1
d_gene: TRBD2
abundance: few
v_gene: TRBV7-3
len: 15
CDR3aa: CASSPAGGLNNEQFF
CDR3nt: TGTGCCAGCAGTCCAGCGGGAGGCCTGAACAATGAGCAGTTCTTC

j_gene: TRBJ1-1
d_gene: NA
abundance: NA
v_gene: TRBV6-5
len: 14
CDR3aa: CASSSLALNTEAFF
CDR3nt: TGTGCCAGCAGTTCCCTCGCCCTAAACACTGAAGCTTTCTTT

j_gene: TRBJ2-1
d_gene: TRBD2
abundance: once
v_gene: TRBV6-5
len: 16
CDR3aa: CASSYSGLAGALGLFF
CDR3nt: TGTGCCAGCAGTTACTCTGGCCTAGCGGGAGCCTTAGGGCTGTTCTTC

j_gene: TRBJ2-5
d_gene: TRBD2
abundance: NA
v_gene: TRBV19
len: 16
CDR3aa: CASSTSGLAGGETQYF
CDR3nt: TGTGCCAGTAGTACTTCGGGACTAGCGGGAGGTGAGACCCAGTACTTC

j_gene: TRBJ1-4
d_gene: NA
abundance: NA
v_gene: TRBV10-3
len: 15
CDR3aa: CAISEFEGSLEKLFF
CDR3nt: TGTGCCATCAGTGAGTTTGAAGGTAGTTTAGAAAAACTGTTTTTT

j_gene: TRBJ2-1
d_gene: NA
abundance: NA
v_gene: TRBV9
len: 15
CDR3aa: CASSPPGFAYNEQFF
CDR3nt: TGTGCCAGCAGCCCCCCCGGTTTTGCCTACAATGAGCAGTTCTTC

j_gene: TRBJ2-5
d_gene: TRBD1
abundance: few
v_gene: TRBV7-9
len: 13
CDR3aa: CASSFRGRETQYF
CDR3nt: TGTGCCAGCAGCTTCAGGGGGCGGGAGACCCAGTACTTC

j_gene: TRBJ2-5
d_gene: NA
abundance: NA
v_gene: TRBV7-8
len: 12
CDR3aa: CASSVLQETQYF
CDR3nt: TGTGCCAGCAGCGTACTCCAAGAGACCCAGTACTTC

j_gene: TRBJ2-2
d_gene: TRBD1
abundance: once
v_gene: TRBV11-1
len: 13
CDR3aa: CASSPGGFGELFF
CDR3nt: TGTGCCAGCAGCCCAGGGGGATTCGGGGAGCTGTTTTTT